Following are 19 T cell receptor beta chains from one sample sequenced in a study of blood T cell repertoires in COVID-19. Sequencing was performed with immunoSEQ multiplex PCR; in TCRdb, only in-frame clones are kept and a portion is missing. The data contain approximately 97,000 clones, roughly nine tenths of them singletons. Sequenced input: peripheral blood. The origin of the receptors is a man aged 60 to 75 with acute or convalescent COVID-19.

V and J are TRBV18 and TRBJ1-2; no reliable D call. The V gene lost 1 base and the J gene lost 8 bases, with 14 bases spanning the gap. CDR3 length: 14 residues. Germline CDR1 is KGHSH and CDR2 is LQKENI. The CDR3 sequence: CASSPLRVAEGYTF. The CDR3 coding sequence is TGTGCCAGCTCACCACTACGGGTCGCGGAGGGCTACACCTTC.

This CDR3 is CASARGADSYNEQFF. The DNA for the CDR3 is TGTGCCAGTGCCCGGGGAGCGGACTCCTACAATGAGCAGTTCTTC. The V gene is TRBV19, the J gene TRBJ2-1, with a possible D match to TRBD2 (5 bases). V gave up 8 bases and J gave up 0 bases, with 14 bases separating them. Germline CDR1 LNHDA, CDR2 SQIVND (reference sequence). This CDR3 contains 15 residues.

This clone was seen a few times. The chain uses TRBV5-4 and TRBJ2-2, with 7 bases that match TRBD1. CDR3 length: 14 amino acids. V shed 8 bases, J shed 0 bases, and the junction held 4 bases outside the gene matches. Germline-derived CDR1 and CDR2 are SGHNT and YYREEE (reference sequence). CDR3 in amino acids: CASRQGSNTGELFF. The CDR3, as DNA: TGTGCCAGTCGACAGGGTTCGAACACCGGGGAGCTGTTTTTT.

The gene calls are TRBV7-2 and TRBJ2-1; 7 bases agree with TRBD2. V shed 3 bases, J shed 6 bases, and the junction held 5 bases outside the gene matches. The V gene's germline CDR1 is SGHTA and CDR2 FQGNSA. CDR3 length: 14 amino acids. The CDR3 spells CASSFTSVANEQFF. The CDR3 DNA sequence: TGTGCCAGCAGCTTTACTAGCGTGGCCAATGAGCAGTTCTTC.

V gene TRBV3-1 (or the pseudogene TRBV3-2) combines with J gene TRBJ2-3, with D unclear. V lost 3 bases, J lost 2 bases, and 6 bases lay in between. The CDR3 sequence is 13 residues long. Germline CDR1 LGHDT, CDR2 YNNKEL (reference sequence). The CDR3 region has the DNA TGTGCCAGCAGCCAGCAACTCACAGATACGCAGTATTTT. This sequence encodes CASSQQLTDTQYF.

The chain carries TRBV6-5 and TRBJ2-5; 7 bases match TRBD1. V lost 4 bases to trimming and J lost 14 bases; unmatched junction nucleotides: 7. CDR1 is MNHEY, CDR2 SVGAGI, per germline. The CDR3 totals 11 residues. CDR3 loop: CASSSGQNLYF. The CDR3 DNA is TGTGCCAGCAGTTCGGGACAGAACCTCTACTTC.

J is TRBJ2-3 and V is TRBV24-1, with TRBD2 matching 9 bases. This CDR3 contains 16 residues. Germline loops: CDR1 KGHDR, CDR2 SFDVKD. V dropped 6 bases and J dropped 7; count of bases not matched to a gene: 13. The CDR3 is CATSSPKAGGPNTQYF. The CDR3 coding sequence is TGTGCCACCAGTTCGCCCAAGGCGGGGGGGCCGAATACGCAGTATTTT.

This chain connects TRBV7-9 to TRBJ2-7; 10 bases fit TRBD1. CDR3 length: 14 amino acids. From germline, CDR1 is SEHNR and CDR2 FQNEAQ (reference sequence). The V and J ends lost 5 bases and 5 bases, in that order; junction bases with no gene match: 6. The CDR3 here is CASSVGTGANEQYV. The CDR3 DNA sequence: TGTGCCAGCAGCGTGGGGACAGGGGCGAACGAGCAGTACGTC.

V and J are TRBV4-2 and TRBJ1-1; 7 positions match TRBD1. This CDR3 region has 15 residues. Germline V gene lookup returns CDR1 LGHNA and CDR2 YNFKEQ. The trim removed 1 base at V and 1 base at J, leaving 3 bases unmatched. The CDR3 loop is CASSQVTGENTEAFF. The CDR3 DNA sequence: TGTGCCAGCAGCCAAGTAACAGGGGAGAACACTGAAGCTTTCTTT.

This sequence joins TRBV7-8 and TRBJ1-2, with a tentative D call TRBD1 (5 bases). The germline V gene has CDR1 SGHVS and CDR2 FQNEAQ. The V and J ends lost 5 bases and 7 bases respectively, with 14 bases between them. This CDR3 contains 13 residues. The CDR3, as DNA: TGTGCCAGCAGCCCTGGGCAGGGTGCTGGCTACACCTTC. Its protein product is CASSPGQGAGYTF.

The CDR3 loop reads CASSPNRGNTEAFF. As DNA, the CDR3 is TGTGCCAGCAGCCCAAACAGGGGGAACACTGAAGCTTTCTTT. This chain joins TRBV7-9 and TRBJ1-1; 7 bases agree with TRBD1. J lost 1 base, V lost 5 bases, and 4 bases had no gene match. This CDR3 is built from 14 residues. Germline lookup yields CDR1 SEHNR and CDR2 FQNEAQ (reference sequence).

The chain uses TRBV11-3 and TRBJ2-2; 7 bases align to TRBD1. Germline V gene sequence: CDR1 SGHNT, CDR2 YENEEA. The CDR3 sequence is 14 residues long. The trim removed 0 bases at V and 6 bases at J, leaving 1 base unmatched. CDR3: CASSLDTGAGELFF. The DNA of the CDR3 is TGTGCCAGCAGCTTAGATACAGGGGCCGGGGAGCTGTTTTTT. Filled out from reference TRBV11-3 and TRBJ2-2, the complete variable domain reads EAGVVQSPRYKIIEKKQPVAFWCNPISGHNTLYWYLQNLGQGPELLIRYENEEAVDDSQLPKDRFSAERLKGVDSTLKIQPAELGDSAVYLCASSLDTGAGELFFGEGSRLTVL.

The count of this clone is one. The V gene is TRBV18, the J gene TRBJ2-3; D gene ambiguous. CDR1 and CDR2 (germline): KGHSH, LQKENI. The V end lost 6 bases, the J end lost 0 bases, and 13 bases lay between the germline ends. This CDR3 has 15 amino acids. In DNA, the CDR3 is TGTGCCAGCTCCCCCTGGAGCCCTAGCACAGATACGCAGTATTTT. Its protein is CASSPWSPSTDTQYF. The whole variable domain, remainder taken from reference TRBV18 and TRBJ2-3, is NAGVMQNPRHLVRRRGQEARLRCSPMKGHSHVYWYRQLPEEGLKFMVYLQKENIIDESGMPKERFSAEFPKEGPSILRIQQVVRGDSAAYFCASSPWSPSTDTQYFGPGTRLTVL.

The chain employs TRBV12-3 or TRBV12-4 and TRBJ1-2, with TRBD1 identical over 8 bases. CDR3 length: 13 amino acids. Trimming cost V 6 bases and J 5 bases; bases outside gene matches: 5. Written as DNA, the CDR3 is TGTGCCAGCAGGCCAGGGGGCTATTATGGCTACACCTTC. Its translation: CASRPGGYYGYTF.

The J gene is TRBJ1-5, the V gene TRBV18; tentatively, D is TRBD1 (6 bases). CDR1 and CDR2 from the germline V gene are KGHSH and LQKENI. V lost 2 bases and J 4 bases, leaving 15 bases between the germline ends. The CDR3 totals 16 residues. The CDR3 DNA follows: TGTGCCAGCTCACCAGTGTCCGGGACACTGAATCAGCCCCAGCATTTT. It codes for CASSPVSGTLNQPQHF. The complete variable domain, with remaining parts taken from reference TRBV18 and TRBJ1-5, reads NAGVMQNPRHLVRRRGQEARLRCSPMKGHSHVYWYRQLPEEGLKFMVYLQKENIIDESGMPKERFSAEFPKEGPSILRIQQVVRGDSAAYFCASSPVSGTLNQPQHFGDGTRLSIL.

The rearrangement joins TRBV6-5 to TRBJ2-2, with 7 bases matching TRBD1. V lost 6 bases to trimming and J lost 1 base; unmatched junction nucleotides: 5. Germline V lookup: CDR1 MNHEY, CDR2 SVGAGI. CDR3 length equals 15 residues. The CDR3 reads CASRSTGVNTGELFF. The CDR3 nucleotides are TGTGCCAGCAGGTCCACAGGGGTGAACACCGGGGAGCTGTTTTTT.

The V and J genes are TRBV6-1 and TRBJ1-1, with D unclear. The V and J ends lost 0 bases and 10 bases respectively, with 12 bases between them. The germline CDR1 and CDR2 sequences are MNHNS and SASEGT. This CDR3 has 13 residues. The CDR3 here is CASSEAPSRGAFF. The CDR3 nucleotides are TGTGCCAGCAGTGAAGCGCCCTCCCGGGGAGCTTTCTTT.

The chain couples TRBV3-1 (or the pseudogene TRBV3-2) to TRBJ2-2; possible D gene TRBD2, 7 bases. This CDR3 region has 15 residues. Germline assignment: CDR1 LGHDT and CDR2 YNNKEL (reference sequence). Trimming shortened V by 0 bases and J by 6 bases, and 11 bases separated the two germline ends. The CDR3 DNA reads TGTGCCAGCAGCCAAGATGGGAGGGGGTCCGGGGAGCTGTTTTTT. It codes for CASSQDGRGSGELFF.

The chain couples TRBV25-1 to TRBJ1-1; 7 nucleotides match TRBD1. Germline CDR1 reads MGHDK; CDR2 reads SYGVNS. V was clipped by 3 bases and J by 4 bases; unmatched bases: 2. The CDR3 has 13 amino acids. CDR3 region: CASSETGFTEAFF. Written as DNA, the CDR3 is TGTGCCAGCAGTGAGACAGGGTTCACTGAAGCTTTCTTT.